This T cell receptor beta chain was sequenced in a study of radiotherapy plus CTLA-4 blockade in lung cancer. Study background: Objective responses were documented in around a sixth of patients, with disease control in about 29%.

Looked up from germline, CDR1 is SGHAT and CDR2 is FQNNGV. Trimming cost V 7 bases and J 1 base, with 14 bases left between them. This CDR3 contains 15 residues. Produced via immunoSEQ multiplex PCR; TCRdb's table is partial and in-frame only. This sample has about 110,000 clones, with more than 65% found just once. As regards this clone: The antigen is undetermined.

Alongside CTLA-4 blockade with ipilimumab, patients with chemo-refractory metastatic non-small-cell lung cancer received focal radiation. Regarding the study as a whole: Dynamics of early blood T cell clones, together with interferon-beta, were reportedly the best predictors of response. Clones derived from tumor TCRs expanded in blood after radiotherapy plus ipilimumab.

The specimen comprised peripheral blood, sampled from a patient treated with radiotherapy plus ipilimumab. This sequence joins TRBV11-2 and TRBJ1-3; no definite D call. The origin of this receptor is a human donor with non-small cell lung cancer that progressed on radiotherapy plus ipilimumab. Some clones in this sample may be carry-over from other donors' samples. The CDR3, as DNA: TGTGCCAGCACCCGTGGGGAGTCTTCTGGAAACACCATATATTTT. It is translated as CASTRGESSGNTIYF.